Presented here are 18 T cell receptor beta chains from one specimen sequenced in a study of shared clonotypes between healthy human individuals. Using immunoSEQ multiplex PCR, the repertoire was profiled, and TCRdb retains in-frame clones only, with some absent. The sample has around 350,000 clones, less than 85% seen once; the top ten hold more than 9%. Sequenced material: memory CD4+ T cells sorted from blood. Subset defined: CD45RA-negative fraction. All receptors derive from a young man in good health.

In the case of this clone: Other nucleotide sequences from this sample produce the same CDR3. The V call is TRBV2, the J call TRBJ2-1; either TRBD1 or TRBD2 may fit D (5 bases each). V shed 8 bases and J shed 6 bases, with 5 bases lying between them. The CDR3 has 10 residues. Germline V gene data show CDR1 as SNHLY and CDR2 as FYNNEI. The CDR3 protein is CASGGNEQFF. The CDR3, as DNA: TGTGCCAGCGGGGGCAATGAGCAGTTCTTC.

This clone was recorded a few times. The CDR3 DNA reads TGTGCCAGTAGTAGGGTCATCTCTGGGGCCAACGTCCTGACTTTC. It specifies CASSRVISGANVLTF. V is TRBV19 and J is TRBJ2-6; unclear D gene. CDR1 LNHDA and CDR2 SQIVND come from the germline V gene (reference sequence). The CDR3 sequence is 15 residues long. Trimming shortened V by 4 bases and J by 0 bases, and 7 bases separated the two germline ends. The full variable domain, with the rest looked up from reference TRBV19 and TRBJ2-6, is DGGITQSPKYLFRKEGQNVTLSCEQNLNHDAMYWYRQDPGQGLRLIYYSQIVNDFQKGDIAEGYSVSREKKESFPLTVTSAQKNPTAFYLCASSRVISGANVLTFGAGSRLTVL.

This chain joins TRBV5-1 and TRBJ1-1; 7 bases agree with TRBD1. The CDR3 loop spans 13 amino acids. Germline V gene sequence: CDR1 SGHRS, CDR2 YFSETQ. V shed 3 bases and J 8 bases; nucleotides not matched to a gene: 7. This CDR3 is CASSSGTALEAFF. The CDR3 DNA sequence: TGCGCCAGCAGCTCCGGGACAGCCCTCGAAGCTTTCTTT.

V gene TRBV18 combines with J gene TRBJ2-7, with 9 bases that match TRBD1. There are 14 residues in the CDR3. Germline values: CDR1 KGHSH, CDR2 LQKENI. V trimming: 4 bases; J trimming: 6 bases; junction bases outside the gene matches: 7. CDR3 coding DNA: TGTGCCAGCTCACGAGGACAGGGGAATCGCGAGCAGTACTTC. This sequence encodes CASSRGQGNREQYF.

This chain uses TRBV7-9 with TRBJ2-2; 7 nucleotides align to TRBD1. The CDR3 runs to 14 residues. Germline assignment: CDR1 SEHNR and CDR2 FQNEAQ (reference sequence). Trimming removed 2 bases from V and 3 bases from J; junction bases left unmatched: 0. The CDR3 region has the DNA TGTGCCAGCAGCTTACAGGGGGACACCGGGGAGCTGTTTTTT. Its translation is CASSLQGDTGELFF.

Concerning this clone: This same CDR3 is encoded by further DNA sequences in the sample. The chain links TRBV6-6 to TRBJ2-7; possibly TRBD1 or TRBD2 for D (5 bases each). V was shortened by 6 bases and J by 3 bases, with 9 bases between the two germline ends. CDR3 length equals 12 residues. Germline assignment: CDR1 MNHNY and CDR2 SVGAGI (reference sequence). The CDR3 DNA reads TGTGCCAGCAGGGGACCGAGCTACGAGCAGTACTTC. Protein product: CASRGPSYEQYF.

CDR3 sequence (DNA): TGTGCCAGCAGTGCGACAGGGGGCCTCTCTTACGGCTACACCTTC. Encoded protein: CASSATGGLSYGYTF. J is TRBJ1-2 and V is TRBV6-1, with 10 bases aligning to TRBD1. This CDR3 is 15 amino acids long. The J segment lost 8 bases and the V segment lost 4 bases, leaving 10 bases of the junction unmatched. Germline values: CDR1 MNHNS, CDR2 SASEGT.

The chain is built from TRBV5-4 and TRBJ2-2; TRBD2 matches at 14 bases. The V and J ends lost 4 bases and 7 bases, in that order; junction bases with no gene match: 3. Germline V gene data show CDR1 as SGHNT and CDR2 as YYREEE (reference sequence). The CDR3 has 15 residues. Written as DNA, the CDR3 is TGTGCCAGCAGCCCGGGGACTAGCGGGAGCGGGGAGCTGTTTTTT. This codes for CASSPGTSGSGELFF.

In its sample, this clone was seen a few times. The rearrangement joins TRBV5-1 to TRBJ2-1, with D possibly TRBD2 on 6 matching bases. CDR1 and CDR2 (germline): SGHRS, YFSETQ. This CDR3 contains 15 residues. Trimming left V 0 bases short and J 3 bases short, with 10 bases between. The CDR3 sequence: CASSLEEGRYNEQFF. The DNA for the CDR3 is TGCGCCAGCAGCTTGGAGGAGGGCCGCTACAATGAGCAGTTCTTC.

V is TRBV11-3 and J is TRBJ2-1, with 9 bases lining up with TRBD2. J lost 9 bases, V lost 5 bases, and 11 bases had no gene match. Germline V CDR1 and CDR2: SGHNT, YENEEA. The CDR3 is 15 amino acids. CDR3 sequence: CASSPRAGGGGEQFF. In DNA, the CDR3 is TGTGCCAGCAGCCCCCGAGCGGGAGGAGGAGGTGAGCAGTTCTTC.

This CDR3 reads CSATGTSGVVYEQYF. CDR3 nucleotides: TGCAGCGCTACCGGGACTAGTGGGGTGGTGTACGAGCAGTACTTC. This chain uses TRBV29-1 with TRBJ2-7, with TRBD2 identical over 8 bases. The V gene's germline CDR1 is SQVTM and CDR2 ANQGSEA. There are 15 residues in the CDR3. V dropped 7 bases and J dropped 4; count of bases not matched to a gene: 15.

V is TRBV7-3 and J is TRBJ2-3; maybe TRBD1 (6 bases). From germline, CDR1 is SGHTA and CDR2 FQGTGA. V shed 5 bases and J shed 1 base, with 10 bases lying between them. The CDR3 loop spans 14 amino acids. In nucleotides, the CDR3 is TGTGCCAGCAGCCCACAGGGAGGCACAGATACGCAGTATTTT. Protein: CASSPQGGTDTQYF.

Only one count was recorded for this clone. The chain links TRBV19 to TRBJ2-1; D possibly corresponds to TRBD2 (7 bases). With 9 bases removed from V and 2 bases from J, the gap between germline ends came to 20 bases. The CDR3 is made up of 16 amino acids. CDR1 is LNHDA, CDR2 SQIVND, per germline (reference sequence). CDR3 sequence (DNA): TGTGCCAGCCGCAGGGGCGGGAGCCAGCCCTACAATGAGCAGTTCTTC. It encodes CASRRGGSQPYNEQFF.

This clone was observed a few times. V is TRBV7-2 and J is TRBJ2-1; TRBD2 agrees at 8 bases. Germline CDR1 and CDR2: SGHTA and FQGNSA. There are 16 residues in the CDR3. V lost 3 bases, J lost 4 bases, and 8 bases stayed unmatched. This CDR3 is CASSFSAGVPYNEQFF. In DNA, the CDR3 is TGTGCCAGCAGCTTCTCAGCGGGAGTGCCGTACAATGAGCAGTTCTTC.

The CDR3 loop is CASSHSRGITDTQYF. CDR3 DNA sequence: TGTGCCAGCAGCCACTCCAGGGGAATTACAGATACGCAGTATTTT. The gene calls are TRBV14 and TRBJ2-3; perhaps TRBD1 as D (6 bases). Trimming cost V 3 bases and J 3 bases, with 13 bases left between them. The CDR3 is made up of 15 amino acids. The V gene's germline CDR1 is SGHDN and CDR2 FVKESK.

This clone was seen a few times. The chain employs TRBV5-4 and TRBJ2-7; TRBD2 matches at 11 bases. V dropped 2 bases and J dropped 5; count of bases not matched to a gene: 0. Germline V lookup: CDR1 SGHNT, CDR2 YYREEE (reference sequence). The CDR3 is 13 amino acids. CDR3 sequence reads: CASSFSGRDEQYF. In DNA form, the CDR3 reads TGTGCCAGCAGCTTTAGCGGGAGGGACGAGCAGTACTTC. The whole variable domain, remainder taken from reference TRBV5-4 and TRBJ2-7, is ETGVTQSPTHLIKTRGQQVTLRCSSQSGHNTVSWYQQALGQGPQFIFQYYREEENGRGNFPPRFSGLQFPNYSSELNVNALELDDSALYLCASSFSGRDEQYFGPGTRLTVT.

V and J are TRBV28 and TRBJ2-1; the D is unclear. CDR1 is MDHEN, CDR2 SYDVKM, per germline. V lost 6 bases and J lost 1, with 13 bases in between. The CDR3 has 15 residues. The CDR3 DNA follows: TGTGCCAGCAGCCGCCTAGGTGAATCCTACAATGAGCAGTTCTTC. This gives the protein CASSRLGESYNEQFF.

This sequence joins TRBV18 and TRBJ1-4; D gene uncertain. The V end lost 6 bases, the J end lost 0 bases, and 11 bases lay between the germline ends. CDR3 length equals 15 residues. Looked up from germline, CDR1 is KGHSH and CDR2 is LQKENI. The CDR3 sequence is CASSSTRATNEKLFF. DNA of the CDR3: TGTGCCAGCTCCTCTACCCGCGCAACTAATGAAAAACTGTTTTTT. Looking up the rest from reference TRBV18 and TRBJ1-4 gives the full variable domain: NAGVMQNPRHLVRRRGQEARLRCSPMKGHSHVYWYRQLPEEGLKFMVYLQKENIIDESGMPKERFSAEFPKEGPSILRIQQVVRGDSAAYFCASSSTRATNEKLFFGSGTQLSVL.